The 24 T cell receptor beta chains below all came from one sample that was sequenced in a study of shared clonotypes between healthy human individuals. The data were produced by immunoSEQ multiplex PCR, yet TCRdb's version contains in-frame clones alone and is incomplete. The sample carries nearly 750,000 clones, over 60% recorded once. The sample comprised memory CD4+ T cells sorted from blood. Subset of the sample: CD45RA-negative fraction. These receptors all come from a woman in her twenties or thirties in good health.

The chain is built from TRBV11-2 and TRBJ1-2; D is unclear. This CDR3 comprises 15 residues. In germline, CDR1 is SGHAT, CDR2 FQNNGV. V shed 5 bases and J shed 3 bases, with 16 bases lying between them. The DNA for the CDR3 is TGTGCCAGCAGCCCGCGGCAGCAGCTTTACTATGGCTACACCTTC. Translating it yields CASSPRQQLYYGYTF.

The chain is built from TRBV19 and TRBJ2-3; D perhaps matches TRBD1 (5 bases). This CDR3 contains 14 residues. The V gene lost 3 bases and the J gene lost 4 bases, with 11 bases spanning the gap. Germline values: CDR1 LNHDA, CDR2 SQIVND (reference sequence). This CDR3 is CASSMPRVADTQYF. CDR3 sequence (DNA): TGTGCCAGTAGTATGCCCAGGGTGGCAGATACGCAGTATTTT.

The CDR3 nucleotides read TGTGCCAGCAGAATCGGGGGCGATGGAAACACCATATATTTT. This translates into CASRIGGDGNTIYF. The genes are TRBV6-6 and TRBJ1-3; a weak D match, TRBD1 (6 bases). Germline loops: CDR1 MNHNY, CDR2 SVGAGI (reference sequence). This CDR3 is 14 amino acids long. Trimming removed 6 bases from V and 3 bases from J, with 12 bases in between.

This chain connects TRBV4-2 to TRBJ1-2, with a tentative D call TRBD1 (5 bases). The germline V and J ends were trimmed by 1 base and 8 bases, with 23 bases remaining between them. Germline V gene sequence: CDR1 LGHNA, CDR2 YNFKEQ. CDR3 size: 17 residues. The CDR3 loop reads CASSQAQGGEGYGGYTF. CDR3 bases: TGTGCCAGCAGCCAAGCCCAGGGAGGCGAGGGGTATGGCGGCTACACCTTC.

This clone has only a few counts. Other nucleotide sequences from this sample produce the same CDR3. The chain employs TRBV10-3 and TRBJ2-1; tentatively, D is TRBD2 (5 bases). The CDR3 is 14 amino acids. The germline CDR1 and CDR2 sequences are ENHRY and SYGVKD. V shed 3 bases and J shed 1 base, with 7 bases lying between them. Here the CDR3 DNA reads TGTGCCATCAGTGACCGGACTTCCTACAATGAGCAGTTCTTC. Translation gives CAISDRTSYNEQFF.

The CDR3 DNA reads TGTGCCAGCAGCCAAGATAGCGGGAACTACAATGAGCAGTTCTTC. It translates to CASSQDSGNYNEQFF. The chain uses TRBV4-2 and TRBJ2-1; 8 nucleotides align to TRBD2. J lost 3 bases, V lost 0 bases, and 1 base had no gene match. The germline V gene encodes CDR1 LGHNA and CDR2 YNFKEQ. This CDR3 comprises 15 residues.

The chain has TRBV5-1 and TRBJ2-7; D possibly corresponds to TRBD1 (6 bases). Germline values: CDR1 SGHRS, CDR2 YFSETQ. This CDR3 is built from 15 residues. The V gene lost 3 bases and the J gene lost 5 bases, with 18 bases spanning the gap. The CDR3 nucleotides are TGCGCCAGCAGCTATACAGGGAACTCTATGGACGAGCAGTACTTC. As protein: CASSYTGNSMDEQYF.

The V gene is TRBV5-1, the J gene TRBJ2-1; D uncertain. This CDR3 region has 15 residues. CDR1 SGHRS and CDR2 YFSETQ come from the germline V gene. Trimming took 3 bases from V and 6 from J, leaving 16 bases between them. The CDR3 region is CASSSVLQPINEQFF. The CDR3 coding sequence is TGCGCCAGCAGCTCAGTCCTCCAACCTATCAATGAGCAGTTCTTC.

In DNA form, the CDR3 reads TGTGCCAGCAGCCTAGGGGGACTAGCGGGAGGGTTAAATGAGCAGTTCTTC. Its protein product is CASSLGGLAGGLNEQFF. This rearrangement joins TRBV11-2 to TRBJ2-1, with 16 bases aligning to TRBD2. The germline V gene encodes CDR1 SGHAT and CDR2 FQNNGV. This CDR3 is 17 amino acids long. V was pared by 5 bases and J by 7 bases, with 8 bases of the junction left unmatched.

Remarks on this clone: This same CDR3 is encoded by further DNA sequences in the sample. The chain links TRBV28 to TRBJ2-7; unclear D gene. The V gene lost 2 bases and the J gene lost 2 bases, with 10 bases spanning the gap. CDR1 and CDR2 from the germline V gene are MDHEN and SYDVKM. The CDR3 length is 14 residues. CDR3 sequence (DNA): TGTGCCAGCAGTTTAGGCGGACGGACCTACGAGCAGTACTTC. Translation: CASSLGGRTYEQYF.

The rearrangement joins TRBV5-1 to TRBJ1-2; D not resolved. V dropped 0 bases and J dropped 2 bases, with 8 bases sitting between them. Per germline, CDR1 SGHRS and CDR2 YFSETQ. This CDR3 is built from 14 residues. The CDR3: CASSLDPENYGYTF. CDR3 nucleotides: TGCGCCAGCAGCTTGGACCCAGAAAACTATGGCTACACCTTC.

This chain links TRBV29-1 with TRBJ2-3, with TRBD2 identical over 10 bases. V lost 8 bases, J lost 5 bases, and 13 bases stayed unmatched. The germline gives CDR1 SQVTM, CDR2 ANQGSEA. The length of the CDR3 is 15 residues. The CDR3 here is CSSSALAGAIDTQYF. Written as DNA, the CDR3 is TGCAGCTCAAGCGCCCTAGCGGGAGCTATAGATACGCAGTATTTT.

V gene TRBV5-1 combines with J gene TRBJ2-1, with 13 bases lining up with TRBD2. The length of the CDR3 is 17 residues. J gave up 4 bases and V 4 bases, and 8 bases lay outside the gene matches. Germline-derived CDR1 and CDR2 are SGHRS and YFSETQ. CDR3 in DNA: TGCGCCAGCAGCCCGGGTCGGACTAGCGGGGGTTACAATGAGCAGTTCTTC. Translated: CASSPGRTSGGYNEQFF.

The chain has TRBV5-4 and TRBJ2-5, with 8 bases identical to TRBD1. From germline, CDR1 is SGHNT and CDR2 YYREEE (reference sequence). The CDR3 runs to 13 residues. The V and J ends lost 4 bases and 6 bases, in that order; junction bases with no gene match: 5. In nucleotides, the CDR3 is TGTGCCAGCAGCCCCAGGGACAGGCAGACCCAGTACTTC. Its translation: CASSPRDRQTQYF.

V gene TRBV7-6 combines with J gene TRBJ2-7; 7 positions match TRBD2. Trimming took 5 bases from V and 3 from J; bases not matched to a gene: 16. Germline CDR1 SGHVS, CDR2 FNYEAQ. This CDR3 contains 17 residues. This CDR3 is CASSPKGPSGKLYEQYF. As DNA, the CDR3 is TGTGCCAGCAGCCCCAAGGGCCCCAGCGGGAAGCTCTACGAGCAGTACTTC. The variable domain in full, with the rest retrieved from reference TRBV7-6 and TRBJ2-7, is GAGVSQSPRYKVTKRGQDVALRCDPISGHVSLYWYRQALGQGPEFLTYFNYEAQQDKSGLPNDRFSAERPEGSISTLTIQRTEQRDSAMYRCASSPKGPSGKLYEQYFGPGTRLTVT.

The chain combines TRBV27 with TRBJ2-7; TRBD1 agrees at 9 bases. V shed 8 bases and J 4 bases; nucleotides not matched to a gene: 6. The CDR3 totals 13 residues. Germline V gene sequence: CDR1 MNHEY, CDR2 SMNVEV (reference sequence). The CDR3 sequence is CASGQGIGYEQYF. The CDR3 DNA follows: TGTGCCAGCGGACAGGGGATAGGTTACGAGCAGTACTTC.

The chain carries TRBV7-2 and TRBJ1-1; D unresolved. The germline CDR1 and CDR2 sequences are SGHTA and FQGNSA. Trimming took 0 bases from V and 5 from J, leaving 4 bases between them. This CDR3 comprises 12 residues. The DNA of the CDR3 is TGTGCCAGCAGCTTAGCAGGGACTGAAGCTTTCTTT. It translates to CASSLAGTEAFF.

J is TRBJ1-1 and V is TRBV28; TRBD1 matches 8 bases. Germline V gene data show CDR1 as MDHEN and CDR2 as SYDVKM. The CDR3 is 12 amino acids. V was pared by 3 bases and J by 11 bases, with 5 bases of the junction left unmatched. CDR3 region: CASSFSDREAFF. CDR3 nucleotides: TGTGCCAGCAGTTTCTCGGACAGGGAGGCTTTCTTT. The complete variable domain, with remaining parts taken from reference TRBV28 and TRBJ1-1, reads DVKVTQSSRYLVKRTGEKVFLECVQDMDHENMFWYRQDPGLGLRLIYFSYDVKMKEKGDIPEGYSVSREKKERFSLILESASTNQTSMYLCASSFSDREAFFGQGTRLTVV.

The sample holds a few counts of this clone. The rearrangement uses TRBV4-2 and TRBJ2-2; D gene ambiguous. Germline V gives CDR1 LGHNA, CDR2 YNFKEQ. Trimming shortened V by 3 bases and J by 3 bases, and 11 bases separated the two germline ends. The CDR3 has 15 amino acids. For the CDR3, the DNA is TGTGCCAGCAGCCAGACCTCTAGTGACACCGGGGAGCTGTTTTTT. This gives the protein CASSQTSSDTGELFF.

The genes are TRBV5-5 and TRBJ2-7; 7 nucleotides line up with TRBD1. From germline, CDR1 is SGHKS and CDR2 YYEKEE (reference sequence). V lost 0 bases to trimming and J lost 6 bases; unmatched junction nucleotides: 9. This CDR3 spans 15 amino acids. CDR3 residues: CASSLEGTEGREQYF. The CDR3 DNA is TGTGCCAGCAGCTTGGAGGGGACAGAAGGTCGCGAGCAGTACTTC. Full variable domain (outside the CDR3, taken from reference TRBV5-5 and TRBJ2-7): DAGVTQSPTHLIKTRGQQVTLRCSPISGHKSVSWYQQVLGQGPQFIFQYYEKEERGRGNFPDRFSARQFPNYSSELNVNALLLGDSALYLCASSLEGTEGREQYFGPGTRLTVT.

The rearrangement links TRBV19 to TRBJ1-2; unclear D gene. Germline-derived CDR1 and CDR2 are LNHDA and SQIVND (reference sequence). The CDR3 has 12 residues. Trimming stripped 6 bases from V and 11 bases from J, with 16 bases between. CDR3 loop: CASSLGLRRYTF. The CDR3 DNA is TGTGCCAGTAGCCTTGGACTCCGTCGATACACCTTC.

The chain is built from TRBV11-1 and TRBJ1-2; 9 bases align to TRBD1. CDR3 length: 16 amino acids. V dropped 0 bases and J dropped 0; count of bases not matched to a gene: 2. In germline, CDR1 is SGHAT, CDR2 FQDESV (reference sequence). The CDR3 DNA reads TGTGCCAGCAGCTTAGCGACAGGGGGAGCTAACTATGGCTACACCTTC. Translating it yields CASSLATGGANYGYTF.

The rearrangement joins TRBV28 to TRBJ1-1, with TRBD1 matching 9 bases. The CDR3 runs 15 residues. CDR1 is MDHEN, CDR2 SYDVKM, per germline. V shed 9 bases, J shed 1 base, and the junction held 9 bases outside the gene matches. The CDR3 DNA reads TGTGCCAGTTATACAGGGGGCGTCCGGAACACTGAAGCTTTCTTT. Amino acids: CASYTGGVRNTEAFF.

Comment on this clone: The same CDR3 is also encoded by other DNA sequences in this sample. The chain combines TRBV2 with TRBJ2-1; 13 bases line up with TRBD2. V lost 5 bases, J lost 8 bases, and 6 bases stayed unmatched. The germline CDR1 and CDR2 sequences are SNHLY and FYNNEI. The CDR3 extends over 15 amino acids. The CDR3 here is CASSPGTSGVYEQFF. The DNA for the CDR3 is TGTGCCAGCAGTCCCGGGACTAGCGGGGTCTATGAGCAGTTCTTC.